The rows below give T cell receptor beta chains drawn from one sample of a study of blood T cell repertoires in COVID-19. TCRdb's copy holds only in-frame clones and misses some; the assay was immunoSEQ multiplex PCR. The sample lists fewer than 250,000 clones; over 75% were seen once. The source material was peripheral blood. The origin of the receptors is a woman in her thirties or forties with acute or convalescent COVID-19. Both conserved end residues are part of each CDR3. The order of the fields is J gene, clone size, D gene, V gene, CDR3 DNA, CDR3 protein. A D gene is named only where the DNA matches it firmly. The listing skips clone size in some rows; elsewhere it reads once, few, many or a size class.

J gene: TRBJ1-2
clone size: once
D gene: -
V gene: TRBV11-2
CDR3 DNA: TGTGCCAGCAGCTTAACCCCAGCGGTTAACTATGGCTACACCTTC
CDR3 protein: CASSLTPAVNYGYTF

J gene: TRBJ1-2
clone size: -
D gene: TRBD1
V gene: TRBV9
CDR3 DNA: TGTGCCAGCAGCACAAGTCCAAAGGACAGGGTCTATGGCTACACCTTC
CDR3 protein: CASSTSPKDRVYGYTF

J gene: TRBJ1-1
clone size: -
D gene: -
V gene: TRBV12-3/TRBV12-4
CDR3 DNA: TGTGCCAGCAGCCCCCAAATGAACACTGAAGCTTTCTTT
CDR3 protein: CASSPQMNTEAFF

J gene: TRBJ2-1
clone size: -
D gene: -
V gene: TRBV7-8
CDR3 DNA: TGTGCCAGCAGCCACGATACCGAGGAGCAGTTCTTC
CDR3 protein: CASSHDTEEQFF

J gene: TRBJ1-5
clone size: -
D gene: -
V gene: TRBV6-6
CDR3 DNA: TGTGCCAGCAGTCCAGCCAGGGGTCAGAGCAATCAGCCCCAGCATTTT
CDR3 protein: CASSPARGQSNQPQHF

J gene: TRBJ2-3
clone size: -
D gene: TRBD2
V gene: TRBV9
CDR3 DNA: TGTGCCAGCAGCCCCCCGGGACTAGCGGGGGTAGTGGCAGATACGCAGTATTTT
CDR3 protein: CASSPPGLAGVVADTQYF

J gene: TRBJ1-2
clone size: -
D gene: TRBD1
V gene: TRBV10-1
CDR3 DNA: TGCGCCAGCAGTCCGGACAGGGGGTATGGCTACACCTTC
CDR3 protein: CASSPDRGYGYTF

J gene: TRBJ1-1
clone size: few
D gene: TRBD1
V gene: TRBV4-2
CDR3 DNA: TGTGCCAGCAGCCAAAGACAGGGGCTGAACACTGAAGCTTTCTTT
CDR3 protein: CASSQRQGLNTEAFF

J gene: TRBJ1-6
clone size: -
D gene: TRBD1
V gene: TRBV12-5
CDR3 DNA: TGTGCTAGTGGTTTGGAGGGGGCGCGGAATTCACCCCTCCACTTT
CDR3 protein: CASGLEGARNSPLHF

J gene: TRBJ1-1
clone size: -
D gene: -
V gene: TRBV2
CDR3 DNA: TGTGCCAGCAGTACCACAGGGTCGGGCACTGAAGCTTTCTTT
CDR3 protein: CASSTTGSGTEAFF

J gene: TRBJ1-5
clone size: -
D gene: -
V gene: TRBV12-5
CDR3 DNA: TGTGCTAGTGTCTCGGGAGGGGCCGATCAGCCCCAGCATTTT
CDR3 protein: CASVSGGADQPQHF

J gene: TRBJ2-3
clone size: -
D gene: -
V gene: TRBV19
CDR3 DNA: TGTGCCAGTAGTAACACCCTCGGCACAGATACGCAGTATTTT
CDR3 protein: CASSNTLGTDTQYF

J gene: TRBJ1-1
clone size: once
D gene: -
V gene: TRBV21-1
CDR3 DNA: TGTGCCAGCAGACCGGGACTCGAAGAACGGGGCACTGAAGCTTTCTTT
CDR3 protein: CASRPGLEERGTEAFF

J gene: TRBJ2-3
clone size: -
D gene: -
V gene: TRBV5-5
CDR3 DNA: TGTGCCAGCAGCCCAACAAGGGGGAGCACAGATACGCAGTATTTT
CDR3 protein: CASSPTRGSTDTQYF

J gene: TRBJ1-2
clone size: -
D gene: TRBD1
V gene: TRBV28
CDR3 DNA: TGTGCCAGCAGTTTAGGTCAGGGGGCGTTTAACTATGGCTACACCTTC
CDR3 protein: CASSLGQGAFNYGYTF

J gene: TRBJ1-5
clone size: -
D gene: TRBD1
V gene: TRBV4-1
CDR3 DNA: TGCGCCAGCAAAATCAGGGGGAGAAATCAGCCCCAGCATTTT
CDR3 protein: CASKIRGRNQPQHF

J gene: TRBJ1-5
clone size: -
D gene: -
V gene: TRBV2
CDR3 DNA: TGTGCCAGCAGTGAAGCGGGGGCCGGGCAGCCCCAGCATTTT
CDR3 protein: CASSEAGAGQPQHF

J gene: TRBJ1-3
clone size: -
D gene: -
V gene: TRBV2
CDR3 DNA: TGTGCCAGCAGTCGAGGAGCTGGAAACACCATATATTTT
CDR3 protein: CASSRGAGNTIYF

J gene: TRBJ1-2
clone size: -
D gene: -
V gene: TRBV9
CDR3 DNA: TGTGCCAGCAGCGTAGTATCAGGTTCTAACTATGGCTACACCTTC
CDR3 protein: CASSVVSGSNYGYTF

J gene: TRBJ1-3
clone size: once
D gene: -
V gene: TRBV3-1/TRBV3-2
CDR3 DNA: TGTGCCAGCAGCTCCCCCCAGTCTGGAAACACCATATATTTT
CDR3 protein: CASSSPQSGNTIYF

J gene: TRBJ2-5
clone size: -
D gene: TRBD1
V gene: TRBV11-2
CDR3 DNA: TGTGCCAGCAGGACAGGGGGTACGGCCCAGTACTTC
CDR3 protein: CASRTGGTAQYF

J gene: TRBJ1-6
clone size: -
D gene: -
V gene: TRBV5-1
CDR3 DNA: TGCGCCAGCAGCTTGGACAGGGTCTCTAATAATTCACCCCTCCACTTT
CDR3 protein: CASSLDRVSNNSPLHF

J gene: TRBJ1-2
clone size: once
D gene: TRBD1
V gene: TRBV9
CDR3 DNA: TGTGCCAGCAGCGATCGGACAGGGGTCCATGGCTACACCTTC
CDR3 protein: CASSDRTGVHGYTF

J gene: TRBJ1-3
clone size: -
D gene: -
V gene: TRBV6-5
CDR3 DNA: TGTGCCAGCAGTTATGACAGGTTCTCCGGAAACACCATATATTTT
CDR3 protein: CASSYDRFSGNTIYF

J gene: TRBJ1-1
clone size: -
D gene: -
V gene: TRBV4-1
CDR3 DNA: TGCGCCAGCAGCCAGGGGGGGCGCGTCGGGAACACTGAAGCTTTCTTT
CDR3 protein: CASSQGGRVGNTEAFF

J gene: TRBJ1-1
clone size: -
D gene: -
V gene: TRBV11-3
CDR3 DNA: TGTGCCAGATCGCCCCGGTCGCTACGGAACACTGAAGCTTTCTTT
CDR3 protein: CARSPRSLRNTEAFF

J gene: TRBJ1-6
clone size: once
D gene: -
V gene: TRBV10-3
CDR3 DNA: TGTGCCATCAGTGAGACAGGTTCGAATTCACCCCTCCACTTT
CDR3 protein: CAISETGSNSPLHF

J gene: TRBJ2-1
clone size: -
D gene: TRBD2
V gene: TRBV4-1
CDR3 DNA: TGCGCCAGCAGCCAACCCTTGGCAGCGGGGGGCCGGCATAGGGACAATGAGCAGTTCTTC
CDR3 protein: CASSQPLAAGGRHRDNEQFF

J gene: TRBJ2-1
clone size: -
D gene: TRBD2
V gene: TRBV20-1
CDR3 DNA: TGCAGTGCTAGTCCCCATAGCGGGGGAACCTACAATGAGCAGTTCTTC
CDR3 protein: CSASPHSGGTYNEQFF

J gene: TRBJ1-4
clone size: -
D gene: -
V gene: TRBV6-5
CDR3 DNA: TGTGCCAGCAGCCCCACACAAACTAATGAAAAACTGTTTTTT
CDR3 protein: CASSPTQTNEKLFF

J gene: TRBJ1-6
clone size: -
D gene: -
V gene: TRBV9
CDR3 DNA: TGTGCCAGCAGCGTAGAGGGAGGGGGGCTCGGTTCACCCCTCCACTTT
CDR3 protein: CASSVEGGGLGSPLHF

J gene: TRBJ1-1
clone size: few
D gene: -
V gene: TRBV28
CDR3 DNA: TGTGCCAGCAGTTTACAGAACACTGAAGCTTTCTTT
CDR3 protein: CASSLQNTEAFF

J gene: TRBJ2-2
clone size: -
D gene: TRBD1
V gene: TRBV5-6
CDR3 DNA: TGTGCCAGCAGTGGACAGGGGCGGTGGACCGGGGAGCTGTTTTTT
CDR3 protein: CASSGQGRWTGELFF

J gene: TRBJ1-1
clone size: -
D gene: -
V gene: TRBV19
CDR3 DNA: TGTGCCAGCTCGGGTGTTAGGAACACTGAAGCTTTCTTT
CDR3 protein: CASSGVRNTEAFF

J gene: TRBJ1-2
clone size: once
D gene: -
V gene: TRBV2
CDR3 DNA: TGTGCCAGCAGTGAATTCGGCCAGGGTGGATACTATGGCTACACCTTC
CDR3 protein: CASSEFGQGGYYGYTF

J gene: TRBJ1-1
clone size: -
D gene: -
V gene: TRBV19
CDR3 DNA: TGTGCCAGTAATTTGGAGGGGGGGTACACTGAAGCTTTCTTT
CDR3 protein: CASNLEGGYTEAFF

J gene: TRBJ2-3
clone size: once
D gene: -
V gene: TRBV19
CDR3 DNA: TGTGCCAGTAGTACCGGACAAAGCACAGATACGCAGTATTTT
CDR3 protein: CASSTGQSTDTQYF

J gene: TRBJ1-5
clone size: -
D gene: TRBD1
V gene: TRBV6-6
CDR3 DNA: TGTGCCAGCACCCCAGAGGACAGGGGCAATCAGCCCCAGCATTTT
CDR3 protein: CASTPEDRGNQPQHF

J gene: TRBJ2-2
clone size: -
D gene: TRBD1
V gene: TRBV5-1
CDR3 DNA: TGCGCCAGCAGCCCCGGGACAGGGGTAGACACCGGGGAGCTGTTTTTT
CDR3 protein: CASSPGTGVDTGELFF